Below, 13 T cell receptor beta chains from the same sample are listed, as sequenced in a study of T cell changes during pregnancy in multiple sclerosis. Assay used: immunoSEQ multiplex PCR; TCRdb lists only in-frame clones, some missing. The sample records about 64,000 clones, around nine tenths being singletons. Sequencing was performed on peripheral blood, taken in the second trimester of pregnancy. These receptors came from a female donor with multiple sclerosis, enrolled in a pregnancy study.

The CDR3 here is CASSELAGPQDTQYF. The CDR3 nucleotides are TGTGCCAGCAGCGAACTAGCGGGACCCCAAGATACGCAGTATTTT. The rearrangement uses TRBV2 and TRBJ2-3; 10 bases map to TRBD2. J gave up 5 bases and V 6 bases, and 8 bases lay outside the gene matches. Germline lookup yields CDR1 SNHLY and CDR2 FYNNEI. This CDR3 region has 15 residues.

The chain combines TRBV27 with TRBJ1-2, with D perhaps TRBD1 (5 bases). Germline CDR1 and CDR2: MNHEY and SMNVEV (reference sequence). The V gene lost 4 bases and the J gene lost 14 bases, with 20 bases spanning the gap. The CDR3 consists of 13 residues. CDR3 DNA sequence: TGTGCCAGCAGTTGGCGAAGACCGACAGCCGAGACCTTC. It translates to CASSWRRPTAETF.

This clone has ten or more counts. The CDR3 nucleotides read TGCGCCAGCAGCCAAGAATCCGACTTTCGAGGGGGAGAAGCTTTCTTT. This codes for CASSQESDFRGGEAFF. The V gene is TRBV4-1, the J gene TRBJ1-1; D is possibly TRBD1 (6 bases). CDR3 length equals 16 residues. V was pared by 0 bases and J by 8 bases, with 19 bases between. CDR1 is MGHRA and CDR2 is YSYEKL in the germline V gene.

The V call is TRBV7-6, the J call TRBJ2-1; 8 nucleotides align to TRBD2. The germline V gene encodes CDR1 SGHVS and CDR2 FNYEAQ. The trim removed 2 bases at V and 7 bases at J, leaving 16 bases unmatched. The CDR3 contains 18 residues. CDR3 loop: CASSLKVERLAGGNEQFF. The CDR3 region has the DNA TGTGCCAGCAGCTTAAAAGTGGAAAGGCTAGCGGGTGGGAATGAGCAGTTCTTC.

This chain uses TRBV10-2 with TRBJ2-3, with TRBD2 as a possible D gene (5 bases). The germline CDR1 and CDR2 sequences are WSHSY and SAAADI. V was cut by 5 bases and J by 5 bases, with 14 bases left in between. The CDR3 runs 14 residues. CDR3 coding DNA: TGCGCCAGCAGTCAATCTCATCGGGGAGATACGCAGTATTTT. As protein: CASSQSHRGDTQYF.

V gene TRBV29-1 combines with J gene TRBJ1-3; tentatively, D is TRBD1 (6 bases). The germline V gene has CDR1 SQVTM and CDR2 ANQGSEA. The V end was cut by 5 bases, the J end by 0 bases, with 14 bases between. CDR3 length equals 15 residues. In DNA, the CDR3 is TGCAGCGTTCCGGACAGCCACTTCTCTGGAAACACCATATATTTT. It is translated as CSVPDSHFSGNTIYF.

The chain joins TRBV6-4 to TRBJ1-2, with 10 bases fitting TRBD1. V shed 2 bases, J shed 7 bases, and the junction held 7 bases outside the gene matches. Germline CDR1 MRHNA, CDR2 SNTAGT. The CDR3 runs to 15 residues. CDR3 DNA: TGTGCCAGCAGTGACCGGGGACAGGGGATAGGTGGCTACACCTTC. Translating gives CASSDRGQGIGGYTF.

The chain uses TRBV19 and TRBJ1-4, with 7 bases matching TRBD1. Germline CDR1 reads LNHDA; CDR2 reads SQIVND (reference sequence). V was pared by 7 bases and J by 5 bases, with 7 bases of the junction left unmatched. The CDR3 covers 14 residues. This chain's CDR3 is CASTPGQPNEKLFF. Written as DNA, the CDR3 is TGTGCCAGTACCCCGGGACAGCCAAATGAAAAACTGTTTTTT. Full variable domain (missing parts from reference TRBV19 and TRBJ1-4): DGGITQSPKYLFRKEGQNVTLSCEQNLNHDAMYWYRQDPGQGLRLIYYSQIVNDFQKGDIAEGYSVSREKKESFPLTVTSAQKNPTAFYLCASTPGQPNEKLFFGSGTQLSVL.

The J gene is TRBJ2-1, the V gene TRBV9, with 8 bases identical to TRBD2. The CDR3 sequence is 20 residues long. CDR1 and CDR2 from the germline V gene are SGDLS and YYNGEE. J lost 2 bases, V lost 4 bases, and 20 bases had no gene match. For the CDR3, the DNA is TGTGCCAGCAGCCTCAGGGTGGGTAGCGGTAGGACTAGCCCCTACAATGAGCAGTTCTTC. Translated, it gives CASSLRVGSGRTSPYNEQFF.

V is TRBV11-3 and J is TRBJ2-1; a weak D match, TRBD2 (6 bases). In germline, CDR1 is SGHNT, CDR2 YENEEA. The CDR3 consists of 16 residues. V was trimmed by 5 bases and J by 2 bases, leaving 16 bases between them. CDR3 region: CASSLRGTSPYNEQFF. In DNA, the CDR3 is TGTGCCAGCAGCCTTCGGGGGACTTCCCCCTACAATGAGCAGTTCTTC.

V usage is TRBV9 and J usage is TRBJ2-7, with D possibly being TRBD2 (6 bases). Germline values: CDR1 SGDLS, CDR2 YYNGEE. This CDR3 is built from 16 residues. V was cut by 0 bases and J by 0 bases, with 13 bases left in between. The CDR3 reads CASSVGSGYLSYEQYF. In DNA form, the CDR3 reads TGTGCCAGCAGCGTAGGAAGCGGGTACCTCTCCTACGAGCAGTACTTC.

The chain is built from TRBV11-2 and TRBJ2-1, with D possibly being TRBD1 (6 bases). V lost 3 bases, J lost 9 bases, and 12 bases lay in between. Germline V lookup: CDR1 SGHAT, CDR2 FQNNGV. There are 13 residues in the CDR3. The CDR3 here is CASSLAGVGEQFF. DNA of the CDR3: TGTGCCAGCAGCTTGGCAGGGGTGGGTGAGCAGTTCTTC.

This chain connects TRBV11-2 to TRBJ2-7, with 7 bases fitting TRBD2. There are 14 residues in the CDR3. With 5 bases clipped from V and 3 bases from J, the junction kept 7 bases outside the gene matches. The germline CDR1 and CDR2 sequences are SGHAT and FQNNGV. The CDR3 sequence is CASSPRAGVYEQYF. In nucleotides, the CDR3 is TGTGCCAGCAGCCCACGGGCGGGAGTCTACGAGCAGTACTTC.